What follows are 25 T cell receptor beta chains derived from one specimen sequenced in a study of neoadjuvant anti-PD-1 for oral cavity cancer. Time point meaning: after neoadjuvant nivolumab, at surgical resection. Method: immunoSEQ multiplex PCR; TCRdb's copy keeps in-frame clones and lacks some. The repertoire has about 14,000 clones, 65% to 80% of them found once; the top ten carry roughly 2.3%. The sample here was PBMCs, taken after nivolumab (anti-PD-1) treatment. The receptors here all came from a person aged 35-79 years with oral cavity squamous cell carcinoma.

The chain recombines TRBV19 with TRBJ2-2; perhaps TRBD1 as D (6 bases). The CDR3 totals 19 residues. In germline, CDR1 is LNHDA, CDR2 SQIVND (reference sequence). Between the trimmed V and J ends, which lost 0 bases and 0 bases, there was a span of 17 bases. CDR3 coding DNA: TGTGCCAGTAGTATAGACCCCTCCCTAACAGGGACGAACACCGGGGAGCTGTTTTTT. It translates to CASSIDPSLTGTNTGELFF.

This clone was seen a single time. The rearrangement joins TRBV7-3 to TRBJ2-3, with D uncertain. V lost 5 bases, J lost 7 bases, and 13 bases lay in between. Germline-derived CDR1 and CDR2 are SGHTA and FQGTGA. This CDR3 comprises 13 residues. In DNA form, the CDR3 reads TGTGCCAGCAGCCCGGCGACACAGAATACGCAGTATTTT. This sequence encodes CASSPATQNTQYF.

The rearrangement joins TRBV18 to TRBJ1-2; D is unclear. The CDR3 length is 13 residues. Trimming stripped 4 bases from V and 6 bases from J, with 12 bases between. Germline V gene lookup returns CDR1 KGHSH and CDR2 LQKENI. The CDR3 loop reads CASSQSFGDGYTF. CDR3 coding DNA: TGTGCCAGCTCACAGTCTTTCGGGGATGGCTACACCTTC.

The gene calls are TRBV6-1 and TRBJ2-7; no clear D gene. The CDR3 is 10 amino acids. V lost 6 bases and J 3 bases, leaving 3 bases between the germline ends. Germline V gives CDR1 MNHNS, CDR2 SASEGT. Here the CDR3 DNA reads TGTGCCAGCAGAAGCTACGAGCAGTACTTC. Protein product: CASRSYEQYF.

J is TRBJ2-1 and V is TRBV7-2; D is uncertain. The CDR3 covers 12 residues. V lost 5 bases to trimming and J lost 4 bases, with 6 bases between them. CDR1 and CDR2 from the germline V gene are SGHTA and FQGNSA. The CDR3 here is CASSALYNEQFF. CDR3 bases: TGTGCCAGCAGCGCCCTTTACAATGAGCAGTTCTTC.

This clone was seen only once. This sequence joins TRBV10-1 and TRBJ2-1; maybe TRBD2 (6 bases). The CDR3 length is 13 residues. Germline CDR1 reads WNHNN; CDR2 reads SYGVQD (reference sequence). The V and J ends lost 3 bases and 10 bases respectively, with 13 bases between them. CDR3 loop: CASSESSGREQFF. The CDR3 DNA is TGCGCCAGCAGTGAAAGTAGCGGAAGAGAGCAGTTCTTC.

This rearrangement joins TRBV7-9 to TRBJ1-1, with D hard to call. There are 12 residues in the CDR3. V lost 4 bases and J 6 bases, leaving 9 bases between the germline ends. Germline CDR1 is SEHNR and CDR2 is FQNEAQ (reference sequence). CDR3 in amino acids: CASSSLPAEAFF. The CDR3 DNA reads as TGTGCCAGCAGCTCCCTTCCCGCTGAAGCTTTCTTT.

This chain joins TRBV9 and TRBJ2-5; possibly TRBD2 for D (5 bases). The length of the CDR3 is 14 residues. Trimming pared 4 bases from V and 2 bases from J, leaving 12 bases between. Germline V lookup: CDR1 SGDLS, CDR2 YYNGEE. Here the CDR3 DNA reads TGTGCCAGCAGCCTTGGACTTACTCAAGAGACCCAGTACTTC. It codes for CASSLGLTQETQYF. Full variable domain (missing parts from reference TRBV9 and TRBJ2-5): DSGVTQTPKHLITATGQRVTLRCSPRSGDLSVYWYQQSLDQGLQFLIQYYNGEERAKGNILERFSAQQFPDLHSELNLSSLELGDSALYFCASSLGLTQETQYFGPGTRLLVL.

The V and J genes are TRBV19 and TRBJ2-1; TRBD1 might be the D (6 bases). Looked up from germline, CDR1 is LNHDA and CDR2 is SQIVND (reference sequence). V was cut by 0 bases and J by 0 bases, with 12 bases left in between. CDR3 size: 17 residues. The CDR3 spells CASSIDSGHLSYNEQFF. In DNA form, the CDR3 reads TGTGCCAGTAGTATAGATTCGGGACACCTCTCCTACAATGAGCAGTTCTTC.

The chain combines TRBV5-4 with TRBJ1-4, with D tentatively TRBD1 (5 bases). The CDR3 loop spans 14 amino acids. Germline V gives CDR1 SGHNT, CDR2 YYREEE (reference sequence). V was shortened by 0 bases and J by 7 bases, with 10 bases between the two germline ends. CDR3 in amino acids: CASSLGGRGEKLFF. CDR3 DNA: TGTGCCAGCAGCTTGGGTGGGAGGGGTGAAAAACTGTTTTTT.

The gene calls are TRBV4-1 and TRBJ1-5; 10 nucleotides align to TRBD1. V shed 4 bases and J 3 bases; nucleotides not matched to a gene: 3. The CDR3 has 15 amino acids. Germline V CDR1 and CDR2: MGHRA, YSYEKL. The CDR3 coding sequence is TGCGCCAGCAGCCTGGGGACAGGGGTCAATCAGCCCCAGCATTTT. Its translation: CASSLGTGVNQPQHF.

The chain carries TRBV5-4 and TRBJ1-3; D is possibly TRBD1 (5 bases). V dropped 3 bases and J dropped 4 bases, with 11 bases sitting between them. Germline lookup yields CDR1 SGHNT and CDR2 YYREEE (reference sequence). CDR3 length: 14 residues. As DNA, the CDR3 is TGTGCCAGCAGCTCGCCGGGGGAGGGAAACACCATATATTTT. This gives the protein CASSSPGEGNTIYF.

The chain joins TRBV6-5 to TRBJ1-1, with a weak D call TRBD1 (5 bases). CDR3 length equals 14 residues. V lost 8 bases to trimming and J lost 2 bases, with 15 bases between them. CDR1 and CDR2 from the germline V gene are MNHEY and SVGAGI. The CDR3 nucleotides read TGTGCCAGCTGGCGTGGGGGACCAAACACTGAAGCTTTCTTT. Translation gives CASWRGGPNTEAFF.

The rearrangement links TRBV6-5 to TRBJ1-2, with TRBD1 as a possible D gene (5 bases). Germline V gene lookup returns CDR1 MNHEY and CDR2 SVGAGI. The length of the CDR3 is 14 residues. V was pared by 0 bases and J by 2 bases, with 7 bases between. The CDR3 loop is CASSYSGGNYGYTF. The CDR3, as DNA: TGTGCCAGCAGTTACTCGGGGGGAAACTATGGCTACACCTTC.

The chain uses TRBV5-1 and TRBJ2-2; D might be TRBD1 or TRBD2, each matching 5 bases. The CDR3 totals 16 residues. Trimming stripped 4 bases from V and 0 bases from J, with 13 bases between. Germline assignment: CDR1 SGHRS and CDR2 YFSETQ. CDR3 sequence (DNA): TGCGCCAGCAGCCCCCGCCTGGGACCGAACACCGGGGAGCTGTTTTTT. Protein: CASSPRLGPNTGELFF.

This clone was picked up a small number of times. V gene TRBV28 combines with J gene TRBJ2-1, with TRBD2 as a possible D gene (5 bases). The V gene lost 4 bases and the J gene lost 3 bases, with 13 bases spanning the gap. CDR1 and CDR2 from the germline V gene are MDHEN and SYDVKM. The length of the CDR3 is 15 residues. This chain's CDR3 is CASSSNSRDYNEQFF. The CDR3 coding sequence is TGTGCCAGCAGTTCTAACTCCCGGGACTACAATGAGCAGTTCTTC.

J is TRBJ2-1 and V is TRBV6-5; D is perhaps TRBD2 (5 bases). Trimming removed 6 bases from V and 7 bases from J, with 13 bases in between. This CDR3 contains 13 residues. Germline values: CDR1 MNHEY, CDR2 SVGAGI. In DNA, the CDR3 is TGTGCCAGCAGCAGAACTAGTTATAATGAGCAGTTCTTC. Its translation is CASSRTSYNEQFF.

The chain combines TRBV7-2 with TRBJ2-3; weak D call: TRBD2 (7 bases). Trimming removed 1 base from V and 6 bases from J, with 11 bases in between. The CDR3 has 14 amino acids. Germline values: CDR1 SGHTA, CDR2 FQGNSA. As DNA, the CDR3 is TGTGCCAGCAGCTTAGAGGGGGGGCGTGATACGCAGTATTTT. It yields the protein CASSLEGGRDTQYF. Filled out from reference TRBV7-2 and TRBJ2-3, the complete variable domain reads GAGVSQSPSNKVTEKGKDVELRCDPISGHTALYWYRQSLGQGLEFLIYFQGNSAPDKSGLPSDRFSAERTGGSVSTLTIQRTQQEDSAVYLCASSLEGGRDTQYFGPGTRLTVL.

The rearrangement uses TRBV30 and TRBJ1-4, with 8 bases matching TRBD1. After removal of 1 base from V and 4 bases from J, the junction contained 2 bases not matched to a gene. Germline V gives CDR1 GTSNPN, CDR2 SVGIG (reference sequence). The CDR3 totals 14 residues. The CDR3 DNA sequence: TGTGCCTGGAGTGCAGGGGGCCTTAATGAAAAACTGTTTTTT. This sequence encodes CAWSAGGLNEKLFF.

The rearrangement links TRBV6-5 to TRBJ2-7, with D perhaps assigned TRBD1 or TRBD2 (5 bases each). Germline lookup yields CDR1 MNHEY and CDR2 SVGAGI. The CDR3 consists of 14 residues. V lost 5 bases, J lost 2 bases, and 13 bases lay in between. The CDR3 here is CASSQTGPTYEQYF. DNA of the CDR3: TGTGCCAGCAGTCAGACGGGACCAACCTACGAGCAGTACTTC.

The V call is TRBV5-4, the J call TRBJ1-4; possibly TRBD1 for D (5 bases). Germline V gene sequence: CDR1 SGHNT, CDR2 YYREEE (reference sequence). V was trimmed by 3 bases and J by 0 bases, leaving 9 bases between them. There are 15 residues in the CDR3. The CDR3 spells CASSWGGATNEKLFF. For the CDR3, the DNA is TGTGCCAGCAGCTGGGGCGGTGCAACTAATGAAAAACTGTTTTTT. Supplemented by reference TRBV5-4 and TRBJ1-4, the full variable domain reads ETGVTQSPTHLIKTRGQQVTLRCSSQSGHNTVSWYQQALGQGPQFIFQYYREEENGRGNFPPRFSGLQFPNYSSELNVNALELDDSALYLCASSWGGATNEKLFFGSGTQLSVL.

The rearrangement links TRBV15 to TRBJ1-1; D call uncertain. The CDR3 runs 15 residues. V was trimmed by 5 bases and J by 0 bases, leaving 13 bases between them. CDR1 is LNHNV, CDR2 YYDKDF, per germline (reference sequence). The CDR3 loop reads CATSPPGRLNTEAFF. DNA of the CDR3: TGTGCCACCAGCCCCCCCGGCAGATTGAACACTGAAGCTTTCTTT.

The chain combines TRBV19 with TRBJ1-1, with D perhaps matching TRBD1 (5 bases). Germline CDR1 is LNHDA and CDR2 is SQIVND (reference sequence). This CDR3 has 16 residues. The ends were cut back, 1 base at V and 4 bases at J, with 16 bases in the middle. The DNA for the CDR3 is TGTGCCAGTAGTATAGGAGAGAGGGGCAGAGCCACTGAAGCTTTCTTT. It specifies CASSIGERGRATEAFF.

The chain recombines TRBV10-2 with TRBJ2-7; tentative D call: TRBD1 (5 bases). Trimming pared 6 bases from V and 2 bases from J, leaving 14 bases between. The CDR3 has 14 residues. From germline, CDR1 is WSHSY and CDR2 SAAADI. CDR3 in DNA: TGCGCCAGCAGCGAGAGCTGGGGCCCCTACGAGCAGTACTTC. Amino acids: CASSESWGPYEQYF.

The J gene is TRBJ2-7, the V gene TRBV7-9; D ambiguous. V lost 2 bases and J 5 bases, leaving 7 bases between the germline ends. This CDR3 region has 12 residues. CDR1 is SEHNR and CDR2 is FQNEAQ in the germline V gene (reference sequence). DNA for the CDR3: TGTGCCAGCAGCTTAACTGGGGACGAGCAGTACTTC. This codes for CASSLTGDEQYF. The complete variable domain, with remaining parts taken from reference TRBV7-9 and TRBJ2-7, reads DTGVSQNPRHKITKRGQNVTFRCDPISEHNRLYWYRQTLGQGPEFLTYFQNEAQLEKSRLLSDRFSAERPKGSFSTLEIQRTEQGDSAMYLCASSLTGDEQYFGPGTRLTVT.